This is a list of T cell receptor beta chains from one sample in a study of T cell responses to AZD1222 COVID-19 vaccine. Here immunoSEQ multiplex PCR was the method, and the copy in TCRdb shows in-frame clones only, minus some. This table holds some 150,000 clones, approximately 88% found once. The sample in question was peripheral blood, obtained 28 days after the second dose of the MenACWY control vaccine. These receptors were obtained from an adult who received the MenACWY meningococcal vaccine as a control. The CDR3 runs from the conserved cysteine through the conserved F or W. A D gene is named only where the DNA matches it firmly. For some rows the clone size is stated as once, few or many, or as a class when expanded; others skip it.

cdr3_length | j_call | v_call | d_call | clone_size | cdr3_aa | cdr3_nt
14 | TRBJ2-7 | TRBV6-5 | TRBD2 | NA | CASSKAGVSYEQYF | TGTGCCAGCAGCAAAGCGGGAGTCTCCTACGAGCAGTACTTC
13 | TRBJ1-2 | TRBV12-3/TRBV12-4 | NA | NA | CASRSSGNYGYTF | TGTGCCAGCAGATCGTCGGGTAACTATGGCTACACCTTC
19 | TRBJ2-3 | TRBV24-1 | TRBD2 | NA | CATSDFPSGLAGDTDTQYF | TGTGCCACCAGTGATTTCCCTTCAGGGCTAGCGGGAGACACAGATACGCAGTATTTT
15 | TRBJ2-2 | TRBV11-2 | NA | NA | CASSSFVPNTGELFF | TGTGCCAGCAGCTCGTTCGTACCGAACACCGGGGAGCTGTTTTTT
17 | TRBJ2-2 | TRBV6-2/TRBV6-3 | TRBD2 | NA | CASSSDSGGVGTGELFF | TGTGCCAGCAGTTCCGACAGTGGGGGGGTTGGCACCGGGGAGCTGTTTTTT
17 | TRBJ2-5 | TRBV9 | TRBD2 | NA | CASSTPRRRGRQETQYF | TGTGCCAGCAGCACACCACGGAGGCGGGGGAGACAAGAGACCCAGTACTTC
15 | TRBJ1-1 | TRBV18 | TRBD1 | NA | CASSPRDRDISKAFF | TGTGCCAGCTCACCTCGGGACAGGGACATTTCTAAAGCTTTCTTT
17 | TRBJ1-1 | TRBV19 | TRBD1 | once | CASRRPPNTGGMAEAFF | TGTGCCAGTAGAAGACCCCCGAATACAGGGGGAATGGCTGAAGCTTTCTTT
14 | TRBJ2-1 | TRBV5-1 | NA | NA | CASSLYERGNEQFF | TGCGCCAGCAGCTTATACGAGAGGGGAAATGAGCAGTTCTTC
15 | TRBJ1-1 | TRBV7-3 | NA | once | CASSKNPLMNTEAFF | TGTGCCAGCAGCAAAAATCCTCTCATGAACACTGAAGCTTTCTTT
17 | TRBJ1-5 | TRBV6-2/TRBV6-3 | NA | NA | CASSYGFQLIAPQPQHF | TGTGCCAGCAGTTACGGGTTTCAACTGATTGCCCCGCAGCCCCAGCATTTT
16 | TRBJ2-1 | TRBV6-5 | TRBD2 | NA | CASSLPTSGGLNEQFF | TGTGCCAGCAGTTTACCGACTAGCGGGGGCCTCAATGAGCAGTTCTTC
15 | TRBJ2-1 | TRBV28 | TRBD2 | NA | CASSPSGSGHNEQFF | TGTGCCAGCAGCCCGTCGGGTAGCGGGCACAATGAGCAGTTCTTC
15 | TRBJ1-4 | TRBV18 | TRBD1 | once | CASSPKTGGGEKLFF | TGTGCCAGCTCACCTAAGACAGGGGGAGGTGAAAAACTGTTTTTT
15 | TRBJ2-2 | TRBV7-2 | TRBD1 | NA | CASSFRGQSTGELFF | TGTGCCAGCAGCTTCAGGGGGCAGAGCACCGGGGAGCTGTTTTTT
14 | TRBJ2-3 | TRBV5-1 | NA | NA | CASSLDGITDTQYF | TGCGCCAGCAGCTTGGACGGCATCACAGATACGCAGTATTTT
16 | TRBJ2-2 | TRBV6-5 | NA | once | CASSSWTKSNTGELFF | TGTGCCAGCAGTTCATGGACTAAATCGAACACCGGGGAGCTGTTTTTT
17 | TRBJ2-1 | TRBV7-2 | NA | NA | CASSPRGGQTLYNEQFF | TGTGCCAGCAGCCCTAGAGGGGGGCAGACACTCTACAATGAGCAGTTCTTC
13 | TRBJ2-7 | TRBV28 | NA | NA | CATSPRSPYEQYF | TGTGCCACCAGCCCCAGGTCCCCTTACGAGCAGTACTTC
13 | TRBJ2-7 | TRBV15 | TRBD1 | NA | CATRGTGAYEQYF | TGTGCCACCAGGGGGACAGGGGCTTACGAGCAGTACTTC
13 | TRBJ2-7 | TRBV28 | NA | NA | CASSSQGLGEQYF | TGTGCCAGCAGTTCCCAGGGACTGGGCGAGCAGTACTTC
19 | TRBJ2-7 | TRBV4-2 | TRBD2 | NA | CASSQDAGLAVFSGYEQYF | TGTGCCAGCAGCCAAGATGCTGGACTAGCGGTTTTTAGCGGCTACGAGCAGTACTTC
13 | TRBJ1-1 | TRBV12-3/TRBV12-4 | NA | few | CASSSGPSTEAFF | TGTGCCAGCAGTTCGGGACCGAGCACTGAAGCTTTCTTT
15 | TRBJ2-7 | TRBV6-5 | NA | NA | CASSRPRAGLYEQYF | TGTGCCAGCAGCCGTCCGAGGGCGGGACTTTACGAGCAGTACTTC
13 | TRBJ1-1 | TRBV7-2 | TRBD1 | NA | CASSRTGWAEAFF | TGTGCCAGCAGCAGGACAGGTTGGGCTGAAGCTTTCTTT
18 | TRBJ2-6 | TRBV10-2 | NA | NA | CASRPREGELSGANVLTF | TGCGCCAGCAGGCCCCGAGAGGGGGAACTCTCTGGGGCCAACGTCCTGACTTTC
16 | TRBJ2-4 | TRBV14 | TRBD1 | NA | CASSQVGGAAKNIQYF | TGTGCCAGCAGCCAAGTAGGGGGCGCAGCCAAAAACATTCAGTACTTC
15 | TRBJ1-2 | TRBV6-5 | NA | NA | CASSYSRGGFYGYTF | TGTGCCAGCAGTTACTCTCGGGGAGGGTTCTATGGCTACACCTTC
15 | TRBJ2-5 | TRBV24-1 | TRBD2 | NA | CATSDLNGGEETQYF | TGTGCCACCAGTGATTTGAACGGGGGGGAAGAGACCCAGTACTTC
16 | TRBJ1-2 | TRBV4-1 | TRBD1 | NA | CASSQGLGQGVYGYTF | TGCGCCAGCAGCCAAGGCTTGGGACAGGGGGTCTATGGCTACACCTTC
12 | TRBJ1-1 | TRBV3-1/TRBV3-2 | NA | NA | CASSYRYTEAFF | TGTGCCAGCAGTTATCGTTACACTGAAGCTTTCTTT
16 | TRBJ2-5 | TRBV28 | NA | NA | CASSPTLGAGGETQYF | TGTGCCAGCAGTCCTACCCTGGGGGCTGGGGGGGAGACCCAGTACTTC
13 | TRBJ2-5 | TRBV7-2 | TRBD1 | NA | CASSQDRGETQYF | TGTGCCAGCAGCCAGGACAGGGGCGAGACCCAGTACTTC
15 | TRBJ1-2 | TRBV4-3 | NA | NA | CASSQVTGAESGYTF | TGCGCCAGCAGCCAAGTAACCGGGGCCGAGAGTGGCTACACCTTC
17 | TRBJ1-6 | TRBV6-1 | NA | NA | CASSVQDSSSYNSPLHF | TGTGCCAGCAGTGTCCAGGATTCGAGCTCCTATAATTCACCCCTCCACTTT
11 | TRBJ2-3 | TRBV7-9 | NA | NA | CASSSRDTQYF | TGTGCCAGCAGCTCTCGGGATACGCAGTATTTT
15 | TRBJ2-7 | TRBV10-3 | NA | NA | CAISEVGKSSYEQYF | TGTGCCATCAGTGAGGTCGGGAAAAGCTCCTACGAGCAGTACTTC
17 | TRBJ2-1 | TRBV7-9 | NA | NA | CASSLTGGGGSYNEQFF | TGTGCCAGCAGCTTAACTGGCGGGGGCGGATCCTACAATGAGCAGTTCTTC
14 | TRBJ1-5 | TRBV24-1 | NA | NA | CATSDPASGQPQHF | TGTGCCACCAGTGACCCCGCGTCGGGTCAGCCCCAGCATTTT
16 | TRBJ1-5 | TRBV3-1/TRBV3-2 | TRBD1 | NA | CASSQNRGVNGQPQHF | TGTGCCAGCAGCCAAAACAGGGGCGTAAACGGTCAGCCCCAGCATTTT
15 | TRBJ1-4 | TRBV3-1/TRBV3-2 | TRBD1 | NA | CASSQDAGGGEKLFF | TGTGCCAGCAGCCAAGATGCAGGGGGGGGTGAAAAACTGTTTTTT
14 | TRBJ1-2 | TRBV3-1/TRBV3-2 | NA | NA | CASSQDRGLNGYTF | TGTGCCAGCAGCCAAGATCGGGGGTTGAATGGCTACACCTTC
13 | TRBJ2-1 | TRBV28 | NA | NA | CASSFGGINEQFF | TGTGCCAGCAGTTTTGGGGGGATCAATGAGCAGTTCTTC
20 | TRBJ2-6 | TRBV3-1/TRBV3-2 | TRBD2 | few | CASSQETSGSSLSGANVLTF | TGTGCCAGCAGCCAAGAAACTAGCGGATCTTCCCTCTCTGGGGCCAACGTCCTGACTTTC
16 | TRBJ2-7 | TRBV6-1 | TRBD1 | NA | CASSDWGRQGAYEQYF | TGTGCCAGCAGTGACTGGGGAAGACAGGGCGCCTACGAGCAGTACTTC
14 | TRBJ2-7 | TRBV5-1 | NA | few | CASSFSRSSYEQYF | TGCGCCAGCAGCTTCTCTAGGAGCTCCTACGAGCAGTACTTC
15 | TRBJ1-4 | TRBV7-9 | NA | NA | CASSLEEGYNEKLFF | TGTGCCAGCAGCTTAGAAGAGGGTTACAATGAAAAACTGTTTTTT
15 | TRBJ1-2 | TRBV3-1/TRBV3-2 | NA | NA | CASSQANTINYRYTF | TGTGCCAGCAGCCAAGCGAACACCATAAACTATCGCTACACCTTC